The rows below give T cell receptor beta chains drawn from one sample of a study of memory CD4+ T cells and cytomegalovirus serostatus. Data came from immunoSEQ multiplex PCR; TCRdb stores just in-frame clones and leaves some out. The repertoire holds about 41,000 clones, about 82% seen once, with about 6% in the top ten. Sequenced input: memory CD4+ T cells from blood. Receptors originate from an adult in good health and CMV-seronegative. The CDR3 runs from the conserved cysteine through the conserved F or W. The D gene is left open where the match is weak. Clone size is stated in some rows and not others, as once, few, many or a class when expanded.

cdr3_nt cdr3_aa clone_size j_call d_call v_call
TGTGCCAGCAGCTCTTCACCTGGCACAGATACGCAGTATTTT CASSSSPGTDTQYF . TRBJ2-3 . TRBV7-6
TGCGCCAGCAGCCTCAGCACAGTTGGGGACTATGGCTACACCTTC CASSLSTVGDYGYTF . TRBJ1-2 . TRBV4-3
TGTGCCAGCAGCACACTGGACAGGGGTTACGAGCAGTACTTC CASSTLDRGYEQYF . TRBJ2-7 TRBD1 TRBV7-8
TGTGCCACTGGGGGCTCTAGCGTTCTCTCCTACAATGAGCAGTTCTTC CATGGSSVLSYNEQFF . TRBJ2-1 . TRBV2
TGTGCCAGCAGCCAGGACGGATACTCCTACGAGCAGTACTTC CASSQDGYSYEQYF . TRBJ2-7 . TRBV5-4
TGTGCCAGCAGGGCTAGCACAGATACGCAGTATTTT CASRASTDTQYF . TRBJ2-3 . TRBV2
TGTGCCAGCTCACCGAATCCGGGACAGGACTATGGCTACACCTTC CASSPNPGQDYGYTF medium-sized TRBJ1-2 TRBD1 TRBV18
TGCAGCGTTGATGGCAGGGGGCTGGGAGATACGCAGTATTTT CSVDGRGLGDTQYF . TRBJ2-3 TRBD1 TRBV29-1
TGTGCCTGGAGTGTAATACCCCTCAGGGTTGAAGCTTTCTTT CAWSVIPLRVEAFF . TRBJ1-1 . TRBV30
TGTGCCAGCAGCTTGGCGGCTAGCGGCACCGGGGAGCTGTTTTTT CASSLAASGTGELFF . TRBJ2-2 TRBD2 TRBV5-4
TGTGCCAGCAGGCCCCCAGCTAACTATGGCTACACCTTC CASRPPANYGYTF once TRBJ1-2 . TRBV6-5
TGTGCCAGTAGTCCCACTGGGGCCAACGTCCTGACTTTC CASSPTGANVLTF . TRBJ2-6 . TRBV19
TGTGCCAGCAGCTCCCGCTCAGCTACTGGGGAGACCCAGTACTTC CASSSRSATGETQYF . TRBJ2-5 . TRBV11-2
TGTGCCAGCAGCTTGGCACCCCGGGACAGGGGCTACGAGCAGTACTTC CASSLAPRDRGYEQYF . TRBJ2-7 TRBD1 TRBV11-3
TGTGCCAGCAGTGACAGGGCGGATGGCTACACCTTC CASSDRADGYTF . TRBJ1-2 TRBD1 TRBV6-5
TGTGCCAGCAGTGGTCAGACCCAAGAGACCCAGTACTTC CASSGQTQETQYF . TRBJ2-5 . TRBV2
TGTGCCAGCAGTCGGGAGCGCCGAGAGACCCAGTACTTC CASSRERRETQYF once TRBJ2-5 . TRBV6-1
TGTGCCAGCAGCCAGCGACAGGGAGACCAGCCCCAGCATTTT CASSQRQGDQPQHF . TRBJ1-5 TRBD1 TRBV28
TGTGCCAGCAGCCTTAGGTCCTGGGGGGATGAGCAGTTCTTC CASSLRSWGDEQFF . TRBJ2-1 . TRBV7-9
TGTGCCATCAGAGGGACCCAAAACACTGAAGCTTTCTTT CAIRGTQNTEAFF . TRBJ1-1 . TRBV10-3
TGTGCCAGCAGCCCCGGCGGAGCTAGGACGGGGAATGAGCAGTTCTTC CASSPGGARTGNEQFF . TRBJ2-1 . TRBV11-3
TGCGCCAGCAGTGAGGGGACAGGGGGCTTTGGCTACACCTTC CASSEGTGGFGYTF . TRBJ1-2 TRBD1 TRBV5-1